The 7 T cell receptor beta chains listed next were all sequenced from one sample in a study of a mutant IDH1 vaccine in newly diagnosed glioma. Sample time point: week 11, during vaccination. Topical imiquimod was applied with each vaccine dose, which held 300 ug of mutant IDH1 20-mer peptide. Their target antigens are unknown. Data came from immunoSEQ multiplex PCR; TCRdb stores just in-frame clones and leaves some out. Of more than 50,000 clones detected, about four fifths appear once; the ten largest clones hold more than 5.5%. Sequenced material: PBMCs, taken from a glioma patient whose treatment included an IDH1 peptide vaccine. The receptors were sampled from a man aged 45-65 years with glioma.

This chain uses TRBV6-6 with TRBJ1-1; 8 positions agree with TRBD1. This CDR3 region has 14 residues. After removal of 5 bases from V and 6 bases from J, the junction contained 8 bases not matched to a gene. Germline V lookup: CDR1 MNHNY, CDR2 SVGAGI (reference sequence). The CDR3 coding sequence is TGTGCCAGCAGTATAGACAGGGGTGTAGCTGAAGCTTTCTTT. Protein sequence: CASSIDRGVAEAFF.

This clone has only one observation. The rearrangement links TRBV4-1 to TRBJ2-3, with a possible D match to TRBD2 (6 bases). V lost 2 bases to trimming and J lost 9 bases, with 21 bases between them. The CDR3 extends over 16 amino acids. CDR1 MGHRA and CDR2 YSYEKL come from the germline V gene. The CDR3 DNA reads as TGCGCCAGCAGCCAAACCCGGGACTCCATCCTAATGACGCAGTATTTT. Protein: CASSQTRDSILMTQYF.

This sequence joins TRBV7-2 and TRBJ2-7; maybe TRBD2 (5 bases). This CDR3 spans 14 amino acids. Trimming pared 1 base from V and 2 bases from J, leaving 9 bases between. CDR1 and CDR2 from the germline V gene are SGHTA and FQGNSA. The DNA of the CDR3 is TGTGCCAGCAGCTTAGGCGGGCCGGCCTACGAGCAGTACTTC. Its protein is CASSLGGPAYEQYF.

The chain recombines TRBV7-2 with TRBJ1-3, with D unclear. The CDR3 is 13 residues long. Trimming removed 3 bases at V and 4 bases at J, with 7 bases between. The germline V gene encodes CDR1 SGHTA and CDR2 FQGNSA. CDR3 sequence (DNA): TGTGCCAGCAGCTTTTATTCAGGAAACACCATATATTTT. Translating it yields CASSFYSGNTIYF.

This chain links TRBV5-1 with TRBJ2-5, with D unclear. Trimming took 4 bases from V and 3 from J, leaving 7 bases between them. CDR3 length equals 12 residues. CDR1 and CDR2 (germline): SGHRS, YFSETQ. CDR3 bases: TGCGCCAGCAGCCCCCGAGAAGAGACCCAGTACTTC. It yields the protein CASSPREETQYF.

This clone was picked up a small number of times. The CDR3 loop is CASSLTGSEAFF. The CDR3, as DNA: TGTGCCAGCAGCTTAACGGGTTCTGAAGCTTTCTTT. The chain combines TRBV11-3 with TRBJ1-1, with D hard to call. Trimming stripped 2 bases from V and 6 bases from J, with 7 bases between. The germline V gene encodes CDR1 SGHNT and CDR2 YENEEA. The CDR3 runs to 12 residues.

The V call is TRBV5-1, the J call TRBJ2-5, with a weak D call TRBD1 (6 bases). V was cut by 3 bases and J by 2 bases, with 14 bases left in between. This CDR3 is built from 15 residues. Germline loops: CDR1 SGHRS, CDR2 YFSETQ. Here the CDR3 DNA reads TGCGCCAGCAGCTCGACCGGACAGAGGCAAGAGACCCAGTACTTC. It specifies CASSSTGQRQETQYF.